This T cell receptor beta chain was recovered during a study of tumour-infiltrating T cells in Burkitt lymphoma. Measured with immunoSEQ multiplex PCR; TCRdb has only the in-frame clones, and not every one. The table records more than 5,500 clones, around 9.1% of them present only once. Specimen: tumor tissue. The TCR originated in a human donor with diffuse large B-cell lymphoma.

The CDR3 region is CASSYSGPGSGYTF. Written as DNA, the CDR3 is TGTGCCAGCAGTTACTCCGGGCCGGGGTCCGGCTACACCTTC. The chain combines TRBV6-5 with TRBJ1-2, with no clear D. From germline, CDR1 is MNHEY and CDR2 SVGAGI. The CDR3 runs to 14 residues. V dropped 0 bases and J dropped 8 bases, with 13 bases sitting between them.